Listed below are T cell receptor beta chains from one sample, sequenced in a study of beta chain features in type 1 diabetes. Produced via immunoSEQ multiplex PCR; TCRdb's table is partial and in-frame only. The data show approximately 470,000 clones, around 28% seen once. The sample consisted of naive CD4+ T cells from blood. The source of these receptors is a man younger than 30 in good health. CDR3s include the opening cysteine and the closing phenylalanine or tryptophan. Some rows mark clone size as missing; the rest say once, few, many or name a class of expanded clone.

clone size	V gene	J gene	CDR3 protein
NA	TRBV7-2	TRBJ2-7	CASSSGLATSYEQYF
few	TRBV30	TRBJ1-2	CAWSPDRSYGYTF
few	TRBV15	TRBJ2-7	CATSRDLRDEQYF
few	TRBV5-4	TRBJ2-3	CASSSRGQRTDTQYF
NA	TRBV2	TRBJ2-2	CASSRNTGELFF
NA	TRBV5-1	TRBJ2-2	CASILFWTSSSTGELFF
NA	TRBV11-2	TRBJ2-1	CASSSSLAGGYNEQFF
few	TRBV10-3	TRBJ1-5	CAISESTPGASPQHF
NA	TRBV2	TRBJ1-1	CASRQMNTEAFF
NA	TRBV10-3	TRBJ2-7	CAIRGTISYEQYF
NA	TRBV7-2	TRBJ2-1	CASSRGQRNEQFF
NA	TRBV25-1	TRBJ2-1	CASSAAGTGGSNEQFF
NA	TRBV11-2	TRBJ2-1	CASSLGLAMDEQFF
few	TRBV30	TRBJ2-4	CAWTDLAGGPNIQYF
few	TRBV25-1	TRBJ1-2	CASSVQPNYGYTF
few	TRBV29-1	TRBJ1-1	CSVDNPGPGGRTEAFF
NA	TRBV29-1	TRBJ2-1	CSVAGLAGEGGEQFF
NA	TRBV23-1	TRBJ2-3	CASSHSTSIAGDLDTQYF
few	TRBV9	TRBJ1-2	CASSVVPAGPGYGYTF
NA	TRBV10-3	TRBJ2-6	CAISESQVSGANVLTF
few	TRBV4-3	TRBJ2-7	CASSQNLLGGRLRYEQYF
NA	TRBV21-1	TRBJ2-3	CASNPRRYSTDTQYF
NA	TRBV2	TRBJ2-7	CASSVLAGKVYEQYF
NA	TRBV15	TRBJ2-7	CATSPSRIAGGPPYEQYF
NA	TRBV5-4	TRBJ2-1	CASSASSSYNEQFF
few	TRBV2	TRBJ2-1	CASSIGLAGLEQFF
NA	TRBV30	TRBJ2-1	CAWVEDRSYNEQFF
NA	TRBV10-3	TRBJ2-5	CAISETGEETQYF
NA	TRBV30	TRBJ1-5	CAWSVKGDGQPQHF
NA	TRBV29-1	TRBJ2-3	CSAGLARDTQYF
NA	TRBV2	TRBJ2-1	CASSVTGGNNEQFF
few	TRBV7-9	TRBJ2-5	CASSLSGSQETQYF
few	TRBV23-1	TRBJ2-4	CASRGSSGLAKNIQYF
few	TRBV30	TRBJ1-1	CAWSVQRHSNTEAFF
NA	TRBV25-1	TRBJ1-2	CASSAHSGTGGTYGYTF
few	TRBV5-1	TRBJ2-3	CASSLGVERDTQYF
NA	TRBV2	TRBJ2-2	CASSGLAGTGELFF
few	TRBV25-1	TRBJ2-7	CASSASIYEQYF
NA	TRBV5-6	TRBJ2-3	CASSSGTSYVSTDTQYF
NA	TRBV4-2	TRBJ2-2	CASSQDRGQGNTGELFF
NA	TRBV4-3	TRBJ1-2	CASSHTGTPYGYTF
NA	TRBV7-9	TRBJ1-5	CASSLQGAPLPQHF
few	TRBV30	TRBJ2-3	CAWVGRDTQYF
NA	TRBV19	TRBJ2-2	CASKMLFGELFF
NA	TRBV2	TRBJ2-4	CASSEYRNIQYF
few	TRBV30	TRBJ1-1	CAWSASTPGFGTEAFF
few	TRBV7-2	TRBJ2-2	CASSQLAGGVTGELFF
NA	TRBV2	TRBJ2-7	CASRDSGRSSYEQYF
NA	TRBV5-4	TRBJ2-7	CASSLEVTSVYEQYF
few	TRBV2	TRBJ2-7	CASIRQGYEQYF